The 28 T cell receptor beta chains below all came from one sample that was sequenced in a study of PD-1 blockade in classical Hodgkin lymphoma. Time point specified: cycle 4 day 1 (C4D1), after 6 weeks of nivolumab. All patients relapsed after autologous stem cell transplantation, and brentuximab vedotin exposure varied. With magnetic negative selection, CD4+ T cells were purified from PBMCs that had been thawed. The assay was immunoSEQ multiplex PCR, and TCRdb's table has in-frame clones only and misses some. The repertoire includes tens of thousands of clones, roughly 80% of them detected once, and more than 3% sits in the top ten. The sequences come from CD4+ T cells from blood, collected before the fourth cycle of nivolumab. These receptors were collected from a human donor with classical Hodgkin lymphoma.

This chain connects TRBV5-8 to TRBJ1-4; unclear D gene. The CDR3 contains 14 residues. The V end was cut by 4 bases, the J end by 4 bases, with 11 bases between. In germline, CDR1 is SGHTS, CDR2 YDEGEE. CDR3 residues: CASSRSSFNEKLFF. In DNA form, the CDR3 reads TGTGCCAGCAGCCGTTCAAGCTTTAATGAAAAACTGTTTTTT. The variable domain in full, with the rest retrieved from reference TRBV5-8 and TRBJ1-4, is EAGVTQSPTHLIKTRGQQATLRCSPISGHTSVYWYQQALGLGLQFLLWYDEGEERNRGNFPPRFSGRQFPNYSSELNVNALELEDSALYLCASSRSSFNEKLFFGSGTQLSVL.

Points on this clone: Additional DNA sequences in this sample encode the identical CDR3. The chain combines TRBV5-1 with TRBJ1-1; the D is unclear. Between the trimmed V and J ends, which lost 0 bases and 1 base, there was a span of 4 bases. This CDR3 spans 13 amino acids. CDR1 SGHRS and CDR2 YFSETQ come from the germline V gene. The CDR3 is CASSLGENTEAFF. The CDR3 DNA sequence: TGCGCCAGCAGCTTGGGCGAGAACACTGAAGCTTTCTTT.

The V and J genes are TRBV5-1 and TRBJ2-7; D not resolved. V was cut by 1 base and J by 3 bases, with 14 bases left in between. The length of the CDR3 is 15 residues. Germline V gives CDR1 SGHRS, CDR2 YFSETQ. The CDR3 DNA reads TGCGCCAGCAGCTTGTTCCCGGCACACGGCTACGAGCAGTACTTC. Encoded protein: CASSLFPAHGYEQYF.

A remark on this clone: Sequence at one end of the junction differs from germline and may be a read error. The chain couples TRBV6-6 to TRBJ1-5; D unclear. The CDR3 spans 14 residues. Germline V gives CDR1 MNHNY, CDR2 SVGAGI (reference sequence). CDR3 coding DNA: TGTGCCAGCAGTTACTCAAACGGCAAACAGCCCCAGCATTTT. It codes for CASSYSNGKQPQHF.

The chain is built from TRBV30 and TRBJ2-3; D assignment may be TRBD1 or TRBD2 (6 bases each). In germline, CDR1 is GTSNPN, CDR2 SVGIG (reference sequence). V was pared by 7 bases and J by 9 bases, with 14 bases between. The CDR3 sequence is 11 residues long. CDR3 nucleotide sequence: TGTGCCTCCGGAGGGGGGTACACGCAGTATTTT. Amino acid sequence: CASGGGYTQYF.

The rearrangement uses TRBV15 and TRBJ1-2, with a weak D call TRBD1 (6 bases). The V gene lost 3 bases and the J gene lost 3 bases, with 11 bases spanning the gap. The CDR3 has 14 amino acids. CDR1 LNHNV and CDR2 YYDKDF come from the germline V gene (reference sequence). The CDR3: CATSRGHRDYGYTF. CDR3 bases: TGTGCCACCAGCAGGGGACATAGAGACTATGGCTACACCTTC.

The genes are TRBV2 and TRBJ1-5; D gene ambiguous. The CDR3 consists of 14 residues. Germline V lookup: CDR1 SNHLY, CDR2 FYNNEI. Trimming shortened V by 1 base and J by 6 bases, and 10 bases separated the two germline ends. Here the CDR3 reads CASSEGAGSQPQHF. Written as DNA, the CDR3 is TGTGCCAGCAGTGAAGGAGCGGGGAGTCAGCCCCAGCATTTT.

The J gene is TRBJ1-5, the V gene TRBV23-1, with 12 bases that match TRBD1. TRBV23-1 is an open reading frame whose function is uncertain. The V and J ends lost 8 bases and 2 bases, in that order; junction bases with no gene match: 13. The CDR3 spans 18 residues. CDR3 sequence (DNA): TGCGCCAGCTTCCAATCGGGACAGGGGGCGCTGGGCAATCAGCCCCAGCATTTT. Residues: CASFQSGQGALGNQPQHF.

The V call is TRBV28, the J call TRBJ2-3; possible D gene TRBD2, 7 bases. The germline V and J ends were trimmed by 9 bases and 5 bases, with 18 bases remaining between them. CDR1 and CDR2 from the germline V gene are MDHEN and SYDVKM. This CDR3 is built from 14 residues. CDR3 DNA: TGTGCCAGTCTTGGGGGGGGGCAGATAGATACGCAGTATTTT. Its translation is CASLGGGQIDTQYF.

Written as DNA, the CDR3 is TGTGCCAGCAGTGAGCGAGGCAGGGACTCACCCCTCCACTTT. Protein: CASSERGRDSPLHF. This chain joins TRBV2 and TRBJ1-6, with a tentative D call TRBD1 (5 bases). Germline CDR1 SNHLY, CDR2 FYNNEI. The CDR3 covers 14 residues. V gave up 3 bases and J gave up 10 bases, with 13 bases separating them.

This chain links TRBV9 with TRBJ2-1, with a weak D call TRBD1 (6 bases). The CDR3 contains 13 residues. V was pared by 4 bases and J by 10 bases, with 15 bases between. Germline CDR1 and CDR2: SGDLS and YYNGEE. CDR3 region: CASSTRQAAEQFF. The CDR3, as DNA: TGTGCCAGCAGCACCCGACAGGCCGCCGAGCAGTTCTTC.

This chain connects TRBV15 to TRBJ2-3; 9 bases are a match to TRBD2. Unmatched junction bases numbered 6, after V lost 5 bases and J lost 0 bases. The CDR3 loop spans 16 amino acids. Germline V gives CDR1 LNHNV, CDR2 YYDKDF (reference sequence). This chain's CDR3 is CATSPGLAESTDTQYF. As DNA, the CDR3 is TGTGCCACCAGCCCGGGACTAGCAGAAAGCACAGATACGCAGTATTTT.

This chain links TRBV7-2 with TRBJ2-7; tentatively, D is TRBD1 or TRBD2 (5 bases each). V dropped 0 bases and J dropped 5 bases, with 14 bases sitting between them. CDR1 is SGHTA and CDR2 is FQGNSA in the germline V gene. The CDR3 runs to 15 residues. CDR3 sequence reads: CASSLALIGAHEQYF. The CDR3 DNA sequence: TGTGCCAGCAGCTTAGCGCTTATCGGGGCCCACGAGCAGTACTTC.

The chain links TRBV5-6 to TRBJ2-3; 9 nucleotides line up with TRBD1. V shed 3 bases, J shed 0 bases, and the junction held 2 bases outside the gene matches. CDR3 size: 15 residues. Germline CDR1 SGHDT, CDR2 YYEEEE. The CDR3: CASSSQGASTDTQYF. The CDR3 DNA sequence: TGTGCCAGCAGCTCACAGGGGGCCAGCACAGATACGCAGTATTTT.

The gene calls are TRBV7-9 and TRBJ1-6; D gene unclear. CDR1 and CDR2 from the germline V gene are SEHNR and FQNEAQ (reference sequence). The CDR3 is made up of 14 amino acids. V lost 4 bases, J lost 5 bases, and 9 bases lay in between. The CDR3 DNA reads TGTGCCAGCAGCTGGACGGGGAATAATTCACCCCTCCACTTT. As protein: CASSWTGNNSPLHF.

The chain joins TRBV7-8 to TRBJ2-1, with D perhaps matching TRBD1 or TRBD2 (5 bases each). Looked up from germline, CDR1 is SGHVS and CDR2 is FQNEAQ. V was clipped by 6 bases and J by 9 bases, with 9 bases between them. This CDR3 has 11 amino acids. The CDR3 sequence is CASSYGGEQFF. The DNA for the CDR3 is TGTGCCAGCAGTTATGGGGGTGAGCAGTTCTTC.

The CDR3 is CASSLVQGANGYTF. CDR3 sequence (DNA): TGTGCCAGCAGCTTAGTACAGGGGGCGAATGGCTACACCTTC. The chain links TRBV7-9 to TRBJ1-2, with 9 bases that match TRBD1. This CDR3 comprises 14 residues. CDR1 and CDR2 from the germline V gene are SEHNR and FQNEAQ (reference sequence). J gave up 6 bases and V 1 base, and 3 bases lay outside the gene matches.

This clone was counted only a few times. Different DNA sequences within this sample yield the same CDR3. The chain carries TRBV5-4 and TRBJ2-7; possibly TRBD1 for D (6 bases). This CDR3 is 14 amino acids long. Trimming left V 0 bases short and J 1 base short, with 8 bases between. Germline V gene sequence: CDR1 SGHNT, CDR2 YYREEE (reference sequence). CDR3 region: CASSLGQASYEQYF. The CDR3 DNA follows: TGTGCCAGCAGCTTGGGACAGGCATCCTACGAGCAGTACTTC.

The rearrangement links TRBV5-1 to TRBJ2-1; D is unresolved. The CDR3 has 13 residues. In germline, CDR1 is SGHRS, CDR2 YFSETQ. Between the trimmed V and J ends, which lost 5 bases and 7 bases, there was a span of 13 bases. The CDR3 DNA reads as TGCGCCAGCAGGTGGATTTCTGGGAATGAGCAGTTCTTC. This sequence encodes CASRWISGNEQFF.

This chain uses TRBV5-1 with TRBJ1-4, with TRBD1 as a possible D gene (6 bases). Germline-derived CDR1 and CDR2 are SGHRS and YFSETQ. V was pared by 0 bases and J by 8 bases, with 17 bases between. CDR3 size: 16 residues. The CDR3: CASSLAPGAVGEKLFF. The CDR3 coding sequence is TGCGCCAGCAGCTTGGCCCCAGGGGCCGTGGGGGAAAAACTGTTTTTT.

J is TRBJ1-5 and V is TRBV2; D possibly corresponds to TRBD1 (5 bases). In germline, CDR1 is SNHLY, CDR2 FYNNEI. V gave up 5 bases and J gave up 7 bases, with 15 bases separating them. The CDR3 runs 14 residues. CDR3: CASSPTGGVQPQHF. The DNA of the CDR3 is TGTGCCAGCAGTCCGACGGGGGGGGTACAGCCCCAGCATTTT. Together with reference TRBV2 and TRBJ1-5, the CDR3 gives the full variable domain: EPEVTQTPSHQVTQMGQEVILRCVPISNHLYFYWYRQILGQKVEFLVSFYNNEISEKSEIFDDQFSVERPDGSNFTLKIRSTKLEDSAMYFCASSPTGGVQPQHFGDGTRLSIL.

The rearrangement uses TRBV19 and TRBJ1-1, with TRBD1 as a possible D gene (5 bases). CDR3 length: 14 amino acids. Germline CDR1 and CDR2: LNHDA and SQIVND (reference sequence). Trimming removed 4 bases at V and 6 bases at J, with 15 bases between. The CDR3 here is CASSTRVPGAEAFF. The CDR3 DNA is TGTGCCAGTAGTACCCGGGTCCCGGGGGCTGAAGCTTTCTTT.

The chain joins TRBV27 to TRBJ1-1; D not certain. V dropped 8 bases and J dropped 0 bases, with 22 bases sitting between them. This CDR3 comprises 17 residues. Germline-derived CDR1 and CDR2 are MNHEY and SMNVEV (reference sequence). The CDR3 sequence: CASLVRFSLDLNTEAFF. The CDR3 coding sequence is TGTGCCAGCCTTGTTCGGTTCAGTTTAGACCTGAACACTGAAGCTTTCTTT.

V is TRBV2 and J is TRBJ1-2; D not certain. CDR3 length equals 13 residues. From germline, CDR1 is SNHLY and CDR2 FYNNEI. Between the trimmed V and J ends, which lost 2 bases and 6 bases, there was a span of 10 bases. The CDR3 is CASSESGENGYTF. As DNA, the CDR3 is TGTGCCAGCAGTGAATCTGGGGAGAATGGCTACACCTTC.

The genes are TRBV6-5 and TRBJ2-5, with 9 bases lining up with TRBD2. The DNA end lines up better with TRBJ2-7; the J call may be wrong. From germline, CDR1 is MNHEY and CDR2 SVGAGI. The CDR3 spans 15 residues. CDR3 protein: CASSYSASGDYEQYF. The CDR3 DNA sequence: TGTGCCAGCAGTTACTCGGCTAGCGGGGACTACGAGCAGTACTTC.

For the CDR3, the DNA is TGCGCCAGCAGCCAAGACGGACAGGGGGGTGAAAAACTGTTTTTT. It translates to CASSQDGQGGEKLFF. This chain uses TRBV4-1 with TRBJ1-4; 10 positions match TRBD1. V lost 0 bases to trimming and J lost 7 bases; unmatched junction nucleotides: 2. This CDR3 comprises 15 residues. Germline V gene sequence: CDR1 MGHRA, CDR2 YSYEKL.

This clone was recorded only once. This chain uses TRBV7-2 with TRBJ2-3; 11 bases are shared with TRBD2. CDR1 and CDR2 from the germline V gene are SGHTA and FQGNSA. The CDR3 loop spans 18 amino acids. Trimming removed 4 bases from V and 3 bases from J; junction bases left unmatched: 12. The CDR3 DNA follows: TGTGCCAGCAGCTCCCCTTTTGGACTAGCGGGCGGGACAGATACGCAGTATTTT. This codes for CASSSPFGLAGGTDTQYF.

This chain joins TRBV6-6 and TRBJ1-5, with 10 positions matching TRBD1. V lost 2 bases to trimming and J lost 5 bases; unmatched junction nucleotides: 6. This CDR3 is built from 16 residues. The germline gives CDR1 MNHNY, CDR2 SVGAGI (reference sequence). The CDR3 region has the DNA TGTGCCAGCAGTTACCGACAGGGGGCCAACGATCAGCCCCAGCATTTT. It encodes CASSYRQGANDQPQHF.